These 18 T cell receptor beta chains were sequenced from one sample in a study of T cell repertoires in cytomegalovirus infection. TCRdb reanalysed the reads using MiXCR and keeps one entry per CDR3 protein. The table records fewer than 700,000 distinct CDR3 sequences, roughly 24% of them present only once. Material for sequencing was CD8+ T cells from PBMCs. These receptors were obtained from a human donor in good health (CMV status not recorded). Some clones in this sample may be carry-over from other donors' samples.

As for this clonotype: Being one base from a much bigger clone, this may be a read error. This sequence joins TRBV7-2 and TRBJ2-7, with 8 positions matching TRBD2. From germline, CDR1 is SGHTA and CDR2 FQGNSA. This CDR3 is 13 amino acids long. Here the CDR3 DNA reads TGTGTCAGCAGGCGGGGGGACTCGGAGGAGCAGTACTTC. Protein sequence: CVSRRGDSEEQYF.

The V call is TRBV7-7, the J call TRBJ2-1, with 9 bases matching TRBD2. The CDR3 is 17 residues long. J gave up 7 bases and V 2 bases, and 12 bases lay outside the gene matches. CDR1 is SSHAT, CDR2 FNYEAQ, per germline (reference sequence). The CDR3 region has the DNA TGTGCCAGCAGCTTAAAACCCCTAGCGGGATACGCAAATGAGCAGTTCTTC. Encoded protein: CASSLKPLAGYANEQFF. The whole variable domain, filled in from reference TRBV7-7 and TRBJ2-1, reads GAGVSQSPRYKVTKRGQDVTLRCDPISSHATLYWYQQALGQGPEFLTYFNYEAQPDKSGLPSDRFSAERPEGSISTLTIQRTEQRDSAMYRCASSLKPLAGYANEQFFGPGTRLTVL.

The chain recombines TRBV29-1 with TRBJ2-2; tentatively, D is TRBD1 or TRBD2 (5 bases each). This CDR3 comprises 12 residues. Trimming removed 6 bases at V and 5 bases at J, with 10 bases between. Germline V gives CDR1 SQVTM, CDR2 ANQGSEA. CDR3 in amino acids: CSVGESTGELFF. In nucleotides, the CDR3 is TGCAGCGTGGGGGAGTCGACCGGGGAGCTGTTTTTT.

This clonotype was seen a handful of times. The chain links TRBV27 to TRBJ1-1; no clear D gene. V gave up 7 bases and J gave up 0 bases, with 15 bases separating them. Germline CDR1 and CDR2: MNHEY and SMNVEV (reference sequence). The CDR3 loop spans 15 amino acids. The CDR3 DNA is TGTGCCAGCAACCCGAGGCGGCAAGTGAACACTGAAGCTTTCTTT. This encodes CASNPRRQVNTEAFF.

This clonotype occurred many times. The J gene is TRBJ1-1, the V gene TRBV7-2; TRBD1 might be the D (6 bases). The CDR3 length is 16 residues. V lost 4 bases to trimming and J lost 3 bases, with 18 bases between them. Germline CDR1 is SGHTA and CDR2 is FQGNSA. The CDR3, as DNA: TGTGCCAGCAGCTCGAGGGGGAGCTCGGTGTACACTGAAGCTTTCTTT. The encoded protein is CASSSRGSSVYTEAFF. Combining the CDR3 with reference TRBV7-2 and TRBJ1-1 gives the whole variable domain GAGVSQSPSNKVTEKGKDVELRCDPISGHTALYWYRQSLGQGLEFLIYFQGNSAPDKSGLPSDRFSAERTGGSVSTLTIQRTQQEDSAVYLCASSSRGSSVYTEAFFGQGTRLTVV.

This chain joins TRBV29-1 and TRBJ1-1; D is unclear. The germline gives CDR1 SQVTM, CDR2 ANQGSEA. V was clipped by 1 base and J by 6 bases, with 15 bases between them. CDR3 size: 14 residues. The CDR3: CSVEAIRGGAEAFF. DNA for the CDR3: TGCAGCGTTGAAGCCATCCGAGGAGGTGCTGAAGCTTTCTTT.

The chain links TRBV7-9 to TRBJ2-1, with D perhaps TRBD1 or TRBD2 (6 bases each). Germline CDR1 is SEHNR and CDR2 is FQNEAQ (reference sequence). V lost 6 bases and J lost 2, with 14 bases in between. This CDR3 spans 15 amino acids. CDR3 residues: CASRYLGGPYNEQFF. The CDR3 DNA is TGTGCCAGCAGGTACCTCGGGGGCCCCTACAATGAGCAGTTCTTC.

On this clonotype itself: Compared with germline, one end of the junction differs, possibly owing to a read error. This rearrangement joins TRBV7-3 to TRBJ1-1; D not resolved. The germline gives CDR1 SGHTA, CDR2 FQGTGA. This CDR3 has 13 amino acids. CDR3 sequence reads: CTSSLGGNTEAFF. Written as DNA, the CDR3 is TGTACCAGCAGCTTGGGAGGGAACACTGAAGCTTTCTTT.

This chain uses TRBV12-3 or TRBV12-4 with TRBJ2-2; D possibly matches TRBD1 or TRBD2 (5 bases each). The CDR3 contains 16 residues. V lost 5 bases and J 4 bases, leaving 17 bases between the germline ends. The CDR3 spells CASSGFSGTATGELFF. CDR3 in DNA: TGTGCCAGCAGTGGATTCTCCGGGACGGCCACCGGGGAGCTGTTTTTT.

J is TRBJ2-7 and V is TRBV27, with 8 bases matching TRBD2. CDR3 length: 16 residues. Germline V CDR1 and CDR2: MNHEY, SMNVEV (reference sequence). J gave up 2 bases and V 6 bases, and 12 bases lay outside the gene matches. CDR3 nucleotide sequence: TGTGCCAGCAGGTATGCCCGGCGGGGGGCCCCCTACGAGCAGTACTTC. Protein: CASRYARRGAPYEQYF.

This clonotype has just a few counts. The rearrangement uses TRBV6-6 and TRBJ2-3; possibly TRBD1 or TRBD2 for D (5 bases each). Trimming took 2 bases from V and 2 from J, leaving 8 bases between them. Germline V CDR1 and CDR2: MNHNY, SVGAGI (reference sequence). This CDR3 contains 14 residues. The CDR3 bases are TGTGCCAGCAGTTACCGGGGCCCCACAGATACGCAGTATTTT. Its protein is CASSYRGPTDTQYF.

Comment on this clonotype: Being one base from a much bigger clone, this may be a read error. This chain uses TRBV7-2 with TRBJ1-4; D possibly corresponds to TRBD1 (5 bases). The V gene's germline CDR1 is SGHTA and CDR2 FQGNSA. CDR3 length equals 14 residues. The germline V and J ends were trimmed by 6 bases and 8 bases, with 16 bases remaining between them. The CDR3 protein is CASRHVGTPEKLFF. Here the CDR3 DNA reads TGTGCCAGCAGACATGTAGGGACCCCAGAAAAACTGTTTTTT. Supplemented by reference TRBV7-2 and TRBJ1-4, the full variable domain reads GAGVSQSPSNKVTEKGKDVELRCDPISGHTALYWYRQSLGQGLEFLIYFQGNSAPDKSGLPSDRFSAERTGGSVSTLTIQRTQQEDSAVYLCASRHVGTPEKLFFGSGTQLSVL.

V usage is TRBV2 and J usage is TRBJ1-2; a possible D gene is TRBD1 (5 bases). Germline CDR1 is SNHLY and CDR2 is FYNNEI. Trimming stripped 8 bases from V and 8 bases from J, with 15 bases between. The CDR3 consists of 12 residues. The CDR3 bases are TGTGCCAGCTTTGGGGGTACCGAAGGCTACACCTTC. Residues: CASFGGTEGYTF.

The table lists this clonotype with a few counts. The chain is built from TRBV15 and TRBJ1-2; 7 bases map to TRBD1. CDR1 is LNHNV, CDR2 YYDKDF, per germline (reference sequence). The V gene end was trimmed by 0 bases and the J gene end by 4 bases; junction bases not matched to a gene: 8. The length of the CDR3 is 16 residues. The CDR3 protein is CATSRDRETGFYGYTF. CDR3 DNA: TGTGCCACCAGCAGAGATCGAGAGACAGGGTTCTATGGCTACACCTTC.

This clonotype was detected a few times. The chain links TRBV4-3 to TRBJ2-1, with TRBD2 matching over 11 bases. The germline CDR1 and CDR2 sequences are LGHNA and YSLEER. This CDR3 spans 18 amino acids. V shed 0 bases, J shed 2 bases, and the junction held 6 bases outside the gene matches. CDR3 coding DNA: TGCGCCAGCAGCCAAGATACGTCTAGCGGGGGGCCCTACAATGAGCAGTTCTTC. Amino acids: CASSQDTSSGGPYNEQFF.

This clonotype was recorded many times. This rearrangement joins TRBV28 to TRBJ2-7; D not resolved. Germline assignment: CDR1 MDHEN and CDR2 SYDVKM. The CDR3 length is 13 residues. V gave up 5 bases and J gave up 4 bases, with 12 bases separating them. The CDR3 DNA reads TGTGCCAGCAGTCCCCTGAAGGGTTACGAGCAGTACGTC. Its protein product is CASSPLKGYEQYV.

This clonotype occurred a few times. CDR3 bases: TGCAGCGTTGTGCGGCGGGGGAGCTCCTACAATGAGCAGTTCTTC. Protein sequence: CSVVRRGSSYNEQFF. This chain links TRBV29-1 with TRBJ2-1; TRBD2 matches at 7 bases. Germline values: CDR1 SQVTM, CDR2 ANQGSEA. The length of the CDR3 is 15 residues. J lost 0 bases, V lost 4 bases, and 6 bases had no gene match.

The sample holds a few counts of this clonotype. The chain couples TRBV20-1 to TRBJ1-1; 8 bases agree with TRBD1. The CDR3 loop spans 13 amino acids. Germline-derived CDR1 and CDR2 are DFQATT and SNEGSKA (reference sequence). The V gene end was trimmed by 6 bases and the J gene end by 4 bases; junction bases not matched to a gene: 7. This CDR3 is CSAWDRRSTEAFF. CDR3 DNA: TGCAGTGCCTGGGACAGGAGAAGCACTGAAGCTTTCTTT.